The 28 T cell receptor beta chains below were found in one sample sequenced in a study of blood T cells in healthy people across ages. Sample-barcoded 5' priming and a J-beta primer mix drove a second PCR of 7 to 11 cycles. From the 5' RACE reads, TCRdb called clonotypes with MiXCR, one entry per CDR3 protein. The data contain about 500,000 distinct CDR3 sequences, approximately 25% of them singletons. Another study also made use of these data, one on T cells of mothers and their children.

Sequenced material: blood. These receptors originate from a boy younger than 18 in good health.

This clonotype was seen ten or more times. The genes are TRBV7-2 and TRBJ2-7, with 9 bases lining up with TRBD1. Trimming removed 4 bases from V and 11 bases from J; junction bases left unmatched: 6. From germline, CDR1 is SGHTA and CDR2 FQGNSA. CDR3 size: 12 residues. The DNA of the CDR3 is TGTGCCAGCAGCTCCTACCGACAGGGGGAGTACTTC. Its protein is CASSSYRQGEYF.

The rearrangement links TRBV27 to TRBJ2-1, with 13 bases aligning to TRBD2. The ends lost 10 bases at V and 0 bases at J; junction bases unmatched: 9. Per the germline V gene, CDR1 is MNHEY and CDR2 is SMNVEV (reference sequence). This CDR3 comprises 17 residues. The CDR3 spells CATMGLAGMSSYNEQFF. The CDR3 coding sequence is TGTGCCACTATGGGACTAGCGGGGATGAGCTCCTACAATGAGCAGTTCTTC.

This clonotype came up a few times. This chain connects TRBV20-1 to TRBJ1-4; D is perhaps TRBD1 (6 bases). The CDR3 totals 15 residues. Germline CDR1 reads DFQATT; CDR2 reads SNEGSKA (reference sequence). V was pared by 0 bases and J by 8 bases, with 16 bases between. In DNA, the CDR3 is TGCAGTGCTAGAGATCCCAGACAGGCGCGGGAAAAACTGTTTTTT. This sequence encodes CSARDPRQAREKLFF.

This clonotype has a handful of counts. A single base separates this from a much larger clone, so it may be a read error. The chain employs TRBV6-4 and TRBJ2-3; D ambiguous. There are 16 residues in the CDR3. Germline V CDR1 and CDR2: MRHNA, SNTAGT. The CDR3 reads CASRDSGSSDTDTQYF. In DNA, the CDR3 is TGTGCCAGCAGAGACTCTGGCAGCAGTGACACAGATACGCAGTATTTT.

At least ten counts were recorded for this clonotype. J is TRBJ2-1 and V is TRBV28; 7 nucleotides align to TRBD2. Germline trimming cut 2 bases from V and 2 bases from J; bases unmatched to any gene: 3. CDR3 length: 15 residues. Germline CDR1 is MDHEN and CDR2 is SYDVKM. The CDR3 region is CASSLASGPYNEQFF. CDR3 bases: TGTGCCAGCAGTTTAGCTAGCGGACCCTACAATGAGCAGTTCTTC.

This clonotype was found once. The genes are TRBV11-2 and TRBJ1-1; no definite D call. V dropped 1 base and J dropped 3 bases, with 9 bases sitting between them. Germline CDR1 SGHAT, CDR2 FQNNGV. CDR3 size: 14 residues. CDR3 in DNA: TGTGCCAGCAGCTTAGTTCGGTGGGACACTGAAGCTTTCTTT. This sequence encodes CASSLVRWDTEAFF.

In its sample, this clonotype was seen a few times. The gene calls are TRBV4-3 and TRBJ1-1, with TRBD1 as a possible D gene (5 bases). CDR1 is LGHNA, CDR2 YSLEER, per germline. Trimming pared 4 bases from V and 7 bases from J, leaving 16 bases between. This CDR3 comprises 14 residues. DNA for the CDR3: TGCGCCAGCAGCCCGGAAGGGGAACCTTTTGAAGCTTTCTTT. Translated, it gives CASSPEGEPFEAFF.

The chain has TRBV11-1 and TRBJ2-7; D unclear. V lost 1 base, J lost 0 bases, and 13 bases lay in between. This CDR3 region has 16 residues. CDR1 and CDR2 from the germline V gene are SGHAT and FQDESV (reference sequence). CDR3 amino acids: CASSLGPEPNSYEQYF. The CDR3 coding sequence is TGTGCCAGCAGCTTAGGGCCGGAACCCAACTCCTACGAGCAGTACTTC.

This clonotype occurred once. The V gene is TRBV9, the J gene TRBJ1-2, with D perhaps TRBD1 (6 bases). This CDR3 has 15 residues. V was pared by 0 bases and J by 2 bases, with 11 bases between. Germline CDR1 and CDR2: SGDLS and YYNGEE. The CDR3 DNA sequence: TGTGCCAGCAGCGTAGACACAGGGCTCAACTATGGCTACACCTTC. This gives the protein CASSVDTGLNYGYTF.

This clonotype was recorded a few times. The chain links TRBV12-3 or TRBV12-4 to TRBJ1-5; tentative D call: TRBD1 (5 bases). Trimming cost V 1 base and J 3 bases, with 7 bases left between them. This CDR3 has 14 residues. This CDR3 reads CASSLGRANQPQHF. The CDR3 DNA reads TGTGCCAGCAGTTTAGGCAGGGCCAATCAGCCCCAGCATTTT.

V and J are TRBV6-6 and TRBJ2-3; 9 bases are shared with TRBD2. The CDR3 loop spans 15 amino acids. Germline loops: CDR1 MNHNY, CDR2 SVGAGI (reference sequence). With V trimmed by 8 bases and J by 2 bases, 8 bases remained unmatched. The CDR3 nucleotides read TGTGCCAGCTGTCGGCGGGAGGGGTCCACAGATACGCAGTATTTT. Translated: CASCRREGSTDTQYF.

In this sample, this clonotype turned up a few times. The chain links TRBV7-2 to TRBJ2-6; D not resolved. Germline values: CDR1 SGHTA, CDR2 FQGNSA. V shed 1 base and J shed 1 base, with 8 bases lying between them. The CDR3 sequence is 16 residues long. The CDR3: CASSLGPGSGANVLTF. CDR3 in DNA: TGTGCCAGCAGCTTAGGGCCGGGTTCTGGGGCCAACGTCCTGACTTTC.

This clonotype was counted only a few times. V gene TRBV5-1 combines with J gene TRBJ2-1; 9 bases map to TRBD2. CDR3 length: 17 residues. V lost 4 bases, J lost 3 bases, and 11 bases stayed unmatched. Germline V lookup: CDR1 SGHRS, CDR2 YFSETQ. The CDR3 DNA follows: TGCGCCAGCAGCCCCGGGCGAGCGGGGGGTTTCTACAATGAGCAGTTCTTC. This gives the protein CASSPGRAGGFYNEQFF.

V gene TRBV7-9 combines with J gene TRBJ1-1; weak D call: TRBD1 (5 bases). Trimming stripped 7 bases from V and 5 bases from J, with 17 bases between. Germline assignment: CDR1 SEHNR and CDR2 FQNEAQ (reference sequence). The CDR3 covers 14 residues. The CDR3 DNA reads as TGTGCCAGCAATGACCCCCGTGGGGGAACTGAAGCTTTCTTT. Residues: CASNDPRGGTEAFF.

This clonotype was seen more than once but under ten times. The junction differs from germline at one of its ends, possibly a read error. The chain links TRBV6-5 to TRBJ2-4; D not resolved. The CDR3 sequence is 11 residues long. Germline assignment: CDR1 MNHEY and CDR2 SVGAGI. This chain's CDR3 is CTSSYGHIQYF. The CDR3 coding sequence is TGTACCAGCAGTTACGGTCACATTCAGTACTTC.

This clonotype has only a few counts. The V call is TRBV25-1, the J call TRBJ2-1; a possible D gene is TRBD2 (6 bases). Germline lookup yields CDR1 MGHDK and CDR2 SYGVNS. The CDR3 spans 13 residues. V was pared by 2 bases and J by 10 bases, with 12 bases between. CDR3 amino acids: CASSEGGAGEQFF. CDR3 DNA sequence: TGTGCCAGCAGTGAAGGCGGGGCAGGCGAGCAGTTCTTC.

A few counts support this clonotype. The chain uses TRBV7-9 and TRBJ1-6; 7 nucleotides align to TRBD1. CDR3 length: 15 amino acids. The V segment lost 2 bases and the J segment 8 bases; nucleotides outside the gene matches: 6. The V gene's germline CDR1 is SEHNR and CDR2 FQNEAQ (reference sequence). The CDR3 reads CASSLQGQVDSPLHF. CDR3 coding DNA: TGTGCCAGCAGCTTACAAGGACAGGTTGATTCACCCCTCCACTTT.

The sample holds a few counts of this clonotype. V and J are TRBV29-1 and TRBJ1-2; 7 nucleotides align to TRBD1. Germline assignment: CDR1 SQVTM and CDR2 ANQGSEA. The length of the CDR3 is 12 residues. Unmatched junction bases numbered 4, after V lost 7 bases and J lost 2 bases. The CDR3 region has the DNA TGCAGCGCTGTACAGGGGAACTATGGCTACACCTTC. Translating it yields CSAVQGNYGYTF.

The V gene is TRBV29-1, the J gene TRBJ2-5; 8 bases match TRBD1. The J call is in doubt because the DNA end fits TRBJ2-7 better. In germline, CDR1 is SQVTM, CDR2 ANQGSEA. The CDR3 loop spans 14 amino acids. The CDR3 sequence: CSATRGQGVYEQYF. The CDR3 DNA reads TGCAGCGCAACCCGAGGACAGGGAGTATACGAGCAGTACTTC.

This clonotype was seen a few times. The J gene is TRBJ1-1, the V gene TRBV27; TRBD1 matches 7 bases. V was pared by 3 bases and J by 1 base, with 5 bases of the junction left unmatched. Looked up from germline, CDR1 is MNHEY and CDR2 is SMNVEV (reference sequence). This CDR3 contains 15 residues. The CDR3 reads CASSLHRGANTEAFF. The DNA for the CDR3 is TGTGCCAGCAGTTTGCACAGGGGAGCGAACACTGAAGCTTTCTTT.

This clonotype was recorded many times. The chain joins TRBV4-3 to TRBJ1-2; unclear D gene. Germline V lookup: CDR1 LGHNA, CDR2 YSLEER. V dropped 0 bases and J dropped 0 bases, with 8 bases sitting between them. The CDR3 spans 15 residues. The CDR3 nucleotides are TGCGCCAGCAGCCAAGATTTAGCAGCTAACTATGGCTACACCTTC. This sequence encodes CASSQDLAANYGYTF.

J is TRBJ2-2 and V is TRBV5-1; 8 bases are shared with TRBD2. The CDR3 runs 13 residues. Per germline, CDR1 SGHRS and CDR2 YFSETQ. The trim removed 6 bases at V and 6 bases at J, leaving 4 bases unmatched. The CDR3 nucleotides are TGCGCCAGCAACGCGGGAGGTCCCGGGGAGCTGTTTTTT. It yields the protein CASNAGGPGELFF.

The V gene is TRBV9, the J gene TRBJ2-7; D remains unclear. V dropped 0 bases and J dropped 6 bases, with 13 bases sitting between them. The CDR3 spans 14 residues. Germline-derived CDR1 and CDR2 are SGDLS and YYNGEE. CDR3 DNA: TGTGCCAGCAGCGTAGATTTTGGGGTTAGCGAGCAGTACTTC. It encodes CASSVDFGVSEQYF.

This clonotype was observed a few times. The chain joins TRBV10-3 to TRBJ2-3, with 8 bases fitting TRBD2. Germline values: CDR1 ENHRY, CDR2 SYGVKD. The junction had 1 base not matched to a gene; V was cut back by 4 bases and J by 1 base. This CDR3 has 14 amino acids. The CDR3 loop reads CAISGAGGTDTQYF. The CDR3 DNA reads TGTGCCATCAGTGGAGCGGGGGGCACAGATACGCAGTATTTT.

This clonotype was picked up a small number of times. The chain recombines TRBV7-8 with TRBJ2-3; 7 positions agree with TRBD2. Germline values: CDR1 SGHVS, CDR2 FQNEAQ. The CDR3 is 14 amino acids. The ends lost 9 bases at V and 5 bases at J; junction bases unmatched: 11. CDR3 sequence (DNA): TGTGCCAGTCGAAGCGGGGTTGAGGGAGATACGCAGTATTTT. It encodes CASRSGVEGDTQYF.

There are many counts of this clonotype. The J gene is TRBJ2-2, the V gene TRBV20-1; 8 bases are shared with TRBD2. Unmatched junction bases numbered 6, after V lost 5 bases and J lost 4 bases. The CDR3 covers 14 residues. The germline V gene encodes CDR1 DFQATT and CDR2 SNEGSKA (reference sequence). DNA for the CDR3: TGCAGTGCTTGGACTAGCATGAGCACCGGGGAGCTGTTTTTT. This encodes CSAWTSMSTGELFF.

The chain is built from TRBV20-1 and TRBJ2-3, with 10 bases fitting TRBD2. V trimming: 5 bases; J trimming: 5 bases; junction bases outside the gene matches: 10. There are 15 residues in the CDR3. Germline lookup yields CDR1 DFQATT and CDR2 SNEGSKA (reference sequence). In nucleotides, the CDR3 is TGCAGTGCTTCACCCGGGACTAGCGTGGGAGATACGCAGTATTTT. This encodes CSASPGTSVGDTQYF.

This clonotype occurred a few times. The gene calls are TRBV7-2 and TRBJ1-3; the D gene is possibly TRBD1 (6 bases). V lost 5 bases, J lost 3 bases, and 11 bases lay in between. CDR3 length: 14 residues. Per the germline V gene, CDR1 is SGHTA and CDR2 is FQGNSA. The CDR3 protein is CASSTEGGGNTIYF. DNA for the CDR3: TGTGCCAGCAGCACCGAGGGGGGTGGAAACACCATATATTTT.